This TCR beta chain was sequenced for a study of type 1 regulatory T cells. Study overall: An in vitro protocol generated T-allo10, a Tr1-enriched, alloantigen-specific CD4 T cell product.

TCRdb re-called the reads through MiXCR, storing one row per CDR3 protein. The sample has over 55,000 distinct CDR3 sequences; roughly three fifths are singletons. T-allo10 cells from the graft donor were described as anergic, host-alloantigen-specific, and alloantigen-specific suppressors. Details on this clonotype: No antigen is known for it.

Germline CDR1 SGHRS, CDR2 YFSETQ. The CDR3 extends over 16 amino acids. The V segment lost 4 bases and the J segment 6 bases; nucleotides outside the gene matches: 8. This receptor was taken from a human donor in good health. The chain recombines TRBV5-1 with TRBJ2-3, with 13 bases aligning to TRBD2. Sequencing was carried out using cultured T cells, either the whole culture or a sorted T cell fraction (not recorded which). Subset meaning: Tr1-enriched cell product generated in vitro against host alloantigens. The CDR3 protein is CASSKLAGGPGDTQYF. CDR3 coding DNA: TGCGCCAGCAGCAAACTAGCGGGAGGGCCAGGGGATACGCAGTATTTT.